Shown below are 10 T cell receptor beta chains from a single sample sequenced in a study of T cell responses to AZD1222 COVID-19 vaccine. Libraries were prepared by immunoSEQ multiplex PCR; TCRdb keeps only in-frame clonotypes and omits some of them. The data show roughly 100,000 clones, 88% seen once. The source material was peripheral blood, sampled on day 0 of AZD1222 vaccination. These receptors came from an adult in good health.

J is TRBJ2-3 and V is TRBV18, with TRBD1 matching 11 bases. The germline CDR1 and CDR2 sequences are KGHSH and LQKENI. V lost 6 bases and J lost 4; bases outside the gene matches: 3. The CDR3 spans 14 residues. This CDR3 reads CASSWTGGADTQYF. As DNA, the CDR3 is TGTGCCAGCTCTTGGACAGGGGGCGCAGATACGCAGTATTTT.

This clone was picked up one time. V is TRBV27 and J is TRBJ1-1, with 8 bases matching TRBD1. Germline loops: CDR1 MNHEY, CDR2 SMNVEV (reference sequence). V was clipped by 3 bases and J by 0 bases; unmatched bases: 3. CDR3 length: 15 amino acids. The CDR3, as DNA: TGTGCCAGCAGTTTTGAGACAGGGGTGAACACTGAAGCTTTCTTT. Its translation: CASSFETGVNTEAFF.

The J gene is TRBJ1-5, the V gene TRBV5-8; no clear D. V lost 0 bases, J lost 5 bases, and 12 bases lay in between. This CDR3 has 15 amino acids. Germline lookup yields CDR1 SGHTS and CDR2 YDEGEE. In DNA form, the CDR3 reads TGTGCCAGCAGCTTGGAGCTGGGGTTCGATCAGCCCCAGCATTTT. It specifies CASSLELGFDQPQHF.

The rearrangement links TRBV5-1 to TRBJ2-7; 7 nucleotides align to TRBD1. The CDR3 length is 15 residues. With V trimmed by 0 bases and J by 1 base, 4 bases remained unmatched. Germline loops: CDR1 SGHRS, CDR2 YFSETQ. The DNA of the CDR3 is TGCGCCAGCAGCTTGGTTCCACAGGGGTCCTACGAGCAGTACTTC. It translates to CASSLVPQGSYEQYF.

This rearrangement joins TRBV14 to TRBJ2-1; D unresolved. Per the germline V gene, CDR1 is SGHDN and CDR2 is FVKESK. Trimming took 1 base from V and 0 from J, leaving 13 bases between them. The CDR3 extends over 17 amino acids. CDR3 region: CASSQGVDRSSYNEQFF. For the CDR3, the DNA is TGTGCCAGCAGCCAAGGGGTAGATAGGAGCTCCTACAATGAGCAGTTCTTC.

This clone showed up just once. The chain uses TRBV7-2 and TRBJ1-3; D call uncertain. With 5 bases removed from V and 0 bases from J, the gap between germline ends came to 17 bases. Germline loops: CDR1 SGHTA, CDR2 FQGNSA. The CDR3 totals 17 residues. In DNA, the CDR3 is TGTGCCAGCAGCGGTAGGCCTGGGAGCGGCTCTGGAAACACCATATATTTT. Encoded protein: CASSGRPGSGSGNTIYF.

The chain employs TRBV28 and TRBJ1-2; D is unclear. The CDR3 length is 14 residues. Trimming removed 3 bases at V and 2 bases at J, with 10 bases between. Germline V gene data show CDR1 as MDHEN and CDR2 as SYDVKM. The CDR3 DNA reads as TGTGCCAGCAGTTTCGGACGGGCAAACTATGGCTACACCTTC. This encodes CASSFGRANYGYTF.

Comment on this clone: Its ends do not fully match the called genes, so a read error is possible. The CDR3 region is CASSLNSEAFF. The CDR3 DNA sequence: TGTGCCAGCAGCTTAAACAGTGAAGCTTTCTTT. The chain links TRBV11-2 to TRBJ1-1; unclear D gene. The CDR3 spans 11 residues. Germline V gives CDR1 SGHAT, CDR2 FQNNGV.

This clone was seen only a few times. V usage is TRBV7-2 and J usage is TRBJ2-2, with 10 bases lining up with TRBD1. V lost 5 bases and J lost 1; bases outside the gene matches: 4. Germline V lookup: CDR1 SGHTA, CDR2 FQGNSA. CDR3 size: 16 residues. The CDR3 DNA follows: TGTGCCAGCAGCCTGACAGGGGGCTGGAACACCGGGGAGCTGTTTTTT. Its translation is CASSLTGGWNTGELFF.

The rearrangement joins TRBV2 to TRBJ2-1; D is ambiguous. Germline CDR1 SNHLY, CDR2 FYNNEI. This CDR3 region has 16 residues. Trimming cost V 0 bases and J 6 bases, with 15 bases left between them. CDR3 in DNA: TGTGCCAGCAGTGAAGCGACCAGGATCGACGGCAATGAGCAGTTCTTC. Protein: CASSEATRIDGNEQFF.